The rows below give T cell receptor beta chains drawn from one sample of a study of shared clonotypes between healthy human individuals. The assay was immunoSEQ multiplex PCR, and TCRdb's table has in-frame clones only and misses some. The data contain around 2.3 million clones, nearly 97% of them seen just once; the ten biggest clones take up 0.13%. The source material was naive CD4+ T cells sorted from blood. These receptors all stem from a man between 18 and 35 years old in good health. Both conserved end residues are part of each CDR3. The D gene is left open where the match is weak. Some rows mark clone size as missing; the rest say once, few, many or name a class of expanded clone.

j_gene	v_gene	abundance	d_gene	CDR3aa	CDR3nt
TRBJ1-2	TRBV18	-	TRBD1	CASSPGMTGSGYGYTF	TGTGCCAGCTCACCAGGAATGACAGGGTCAGGCTATGGCTACACCTTC
TRBJ2-5	TRBV10-3	-	-	CAISLGLTEGQETQYF	TGTGCCATCAGCCTCGGACTCACGGAGGGGCAAGAGACCCAGTACTTC
TRBJ1-2	TRBV11-2	-	TRBD1	CASSLDRTGRPTLSNYGYTF	TGTGCCAGCAGCTTAGATCGGACAGGGCGCCCTACTCTATCTAACTATGGCTACACCTTC
TRBJ1-6	TRBV30	-	-	CAWTSPASPLHF	TGTGCCTGGACATCCCCGGCTTCACCCCTCCACTTT
TRBJ2-2	TRBV18	-	-	CASSLGDPAGELFF	TGTGCCAGCTCGCTTGGGGATCCCGCCGGGGAGCTGTTTTTT
TRBJ1-2	TRBV19	-	TRBD1	CASIPGTGGAGYTF	TGTGCCAGTATCCCCGGGACAGGGGGCGCGGGCTACACCTTC
TRBJ2-2	TRBV11-3	-	-	CASSLGPTTGELFF	TGTGCCAGCAGCTTAGGGCCAACTACCGGGGAGCTGTTTTTT
TRBJ2-3	TRBV18	-	TRBD2	CASSPFASGGTDTQYF	TGTGCCAGCTCACCATTCGCTAGCGGGGGCACAGATACGCAGTATTTT
TRBJ1-5	TRBV5-6	-	-	CASSFFGSNQPQHF	TGTGCCAGCAGCTTCTTCGGCAGCAATCAGCCCCAGCATTTT
TRBJ2-7	TRBV30	-	-	CACSPGPQDEQYF	TGTGCCTGCTCCCCAGGGCCGCAGGACGAGCAGTACTTC
TRBJ1-5	TRBV5-6	-	-	CASSFNQGYSNQPQHF	TGTGCCAGCAGCTTCAATCAGGGTTATAGCAATCAGCCCCAGCATTTT
TRBJ2-3	TRBV7-7	-	-	CASSLGGGVDTQYF	TGTGCTAGCAGCCTGGGGGGCGGCGTGGATACGCAGTATTTT
TRBJ1-2	TRBV4-1	-	TRBD1	CASSQEGTGVLGYGYTF	TGCGCCAGCAGCCAAGAAGGGACAGGGGTACTAGGCTATGGCTACACCTTC
TRBJ2-1	TRBV7-2	-	-	CASSLRGDPYNEQFF	TGTGCCAGCAGCTTAAGGGGGGACCCCTACAATGAGCAGTTCTTC
TRBJ2-7	TRBV4-1	-	-	CASSPAIGGLAYEQYF	TGCGCCAGCAGCCCAGCAATCGGGGGCCTAGCCTACGAGCAGTACTTC
TRBJ2-3	TRBV11-2	-	TRBD1	CASRDGTVMTYTQYF	TGTGCCAGCAGAGACGGGACAGTAATGACCTATACGCAGTATTTT
TRBJ1-2	TRBV21-1	-	-	CASSKVNGYTF	TGTGCCAGCAGCAAAGTTAATGGCTACACCTTC
TRBJ1-5	TRBV19	-	-	CAVGGLQPQHF	TGTGCGGTCGGGGGGCTTCAGCCCCAGCATTTT
TRBJ2-3	TRBV6-1	-	-	CASSDGSSTDTQYF	TGTGCCAGCAGTGATGGTAGTAGCACAGATACGCAGTATTTT
TRBJ1-4	TRBV4-1	-	-	CASSLGISTNEKLFF	TGCGCCAGCAGCCTCGGCATCTCAACTAATGAAAAACTGTTTTTT
TRBJ2-2	TRBV29-1	-	-	CSASLSVTVAGELFF	TGCAGCGCCTCATTATCAGTGACTGTAGCCGGGGAGCTGTTTTTT
TRBJ2-7	TRBV21-1	-	-	CASSLRLAQSYEQYF	TGTGCCAGCAGCTTAAGACTAGCGCAGTCCTACGAGCAGTACTTC
TRBJ1-2	TRBV28	-	TRBD1	CASSLRQGGYTF	TGTGCCAGCAGCCTGAGACAGGGAGGCTACACCTTC
TRBJ2-3	TRBV7-2	-	-	CASSPRWGSADTQYF	TGTGCCAGCAGCCCTCGGTGGGGATCGGCAGATACGCAGTATTTT
TRBJ2-3	TRBV2	-	-	CASTSEVTDTQYF	TGTGCCAGCACTAGCGAGGTCACAGATACGCAGTATTTT
TRBJ1-6	TRBV19	-	-	CASSRTEDSYNSPLHF	TGTGCCAGTAGCCGGACGGAGGATTCCTATAATTCACCCCTCCACTTT
TRBJ2-3	TRBV6-5	-	-	CASSLADTQYF	TGTGCCAGCAGTCTGGCAGATACGCAGTATTTT
TRBJ2-3	TRBV9	-	TRBD2	CASSIAGGRTDTQYF	TGTGCCAGCAGTATTGCGGGAGGGAGGACAGATACGCAGTATTTT
TRBJ2-5	TRBV5-1	-	TRBD2	CASSLASGRETQYF	TGCGCCAGCAGCTTGGCTAGCGGGAGAGAGACCCAGTACTTC
TRBJ2-7	TRBV11-3	-	-	CASSPGGRVGDPFGVDEQYF	TGTGCCAGCAGCCCCGGGGGGCGGGTTGGCGACCCTTTTGGGGTGGACGAGCAGTACTTC
TRBJ2-7	TRBV5-5	-	TRBD1	CASSLAQGAFGEQYF	TGTGCCAGCAGCTTGGCCCAGGGGGCATTCGGCGAGCAGTACTTC
TRBJ1-6	TRBV18	-	-	CASSPQAGSRNSPLHF	TGTGCCAGCTCACCTCAGGCAGGATCCAGGAATTCACCCCTCCACTTT
TRBJ1-1	TRBV7-6	-	-	CASSLFEGNAEAFF	TGTGCCAGCAGCTTATTCGAGGGCAACGCTGAAGCTTTCTTT
TRBJ1-2	TRBV6-1	-	TRBD1	CASSSQGAYGYTF	TGTGCCAGCAGTTCTCAGGGGGCCTATGGCTACACCTTC
TRBJ1-5	TRBV30	once	-	CAWSYSNQPQHF	TGTGCCTGGAGCTATAGCAATCAGCCCCAGCATTTT
TRBJ1-6	TRBV14	-	-	CASSQVRPQRDSPLHF	TGTGCCAGCAGCCAAGTGAGACCCCAACGGGATTCACCCCTCCACTTT
TRBJ1-2	TRBV4-3	once	TRBD1	CASSLERGGQGARGYTF	TGCGCCAGCAGCCTAGAGAGGGGCGGACAGGGGGCGCGGGGCTACACCTTC
TRBJ2-7	TRBV2	-	-	CASTLWGVYEQYF	TGTGCCAGCACTCTATGGGGTGTATACGAGCAGTACTTC
TRBJ2-3	TRBV5-1	-	TRBD2	CASSLASGRVDTQYF	TGCGCCAGCAGCTTGGCTAGCGGGAGAGTTGATACGCAGTATTTT
TRBJ2-7	TRBV6-1	-	TRBD1	CASSDRQGRYEQYF	TGTGCCAGCAGCGATCGACAGGGTCGGTACGAGCAGTACTTC
TRBJ1-2	TRBV7-6	once	-	CASSLVRGPDYGYTF	TGTGCCAGCAGCTTAGTGCGGGGTCCAGACTATGGCTACACCTTC
TRBJ2-3	TRBV5-6	-	-	CASSLIQRSTDTQYF	TGTGCCAGCAGCTTGATACAAAGGAGCACAGATACGCAGTATTTT